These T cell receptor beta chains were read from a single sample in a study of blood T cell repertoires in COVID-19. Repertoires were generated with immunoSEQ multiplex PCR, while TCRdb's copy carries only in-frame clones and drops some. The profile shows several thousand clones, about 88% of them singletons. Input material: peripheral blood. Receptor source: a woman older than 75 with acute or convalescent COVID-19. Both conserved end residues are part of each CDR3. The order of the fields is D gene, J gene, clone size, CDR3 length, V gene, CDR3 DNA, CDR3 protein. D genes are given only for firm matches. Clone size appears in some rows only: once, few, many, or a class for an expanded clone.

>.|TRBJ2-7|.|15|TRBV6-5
TGTGCCAGCAGTTACTCTCCTGCAGGCACGAACGAGCAGTACTTC
CASSYSPAGTNEQYF
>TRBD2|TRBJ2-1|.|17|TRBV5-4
TGTGCCAGCAGCCCGGAGCGGGGGGGCATTTCGTACAATGAGCAGTTCTTC
CASSPERGGISYNEQFF
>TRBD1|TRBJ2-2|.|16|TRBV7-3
TGTGCCAGCAGCCCCCGGACAGGGTCGAACACCGGGGAGCTGTTTTTT
CASSPRTGSNTGELFF
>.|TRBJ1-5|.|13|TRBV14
TGTGCCAGCAGCCAAGACCCCCAGCAGCCCCAGCATTTT
CASSQDPQQPQHF
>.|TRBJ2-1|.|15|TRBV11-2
TGTGCCAGCCGAATGAGCGGGTCTCACTACAATGAGCAGTTCTTC
CASRMSGSHYNEQFF
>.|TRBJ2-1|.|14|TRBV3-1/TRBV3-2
TGTGCCAGCAGCCAAGATTGGAGCTCCGGTGAGCAGTTCTTC
CASSQDWSSGEQFF
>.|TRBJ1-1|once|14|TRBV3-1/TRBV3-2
TGTGCCAGCAGCCCCCATTCGGGGAACACTGAAGCTTTCTTT
CASSPHSGNTEAFF
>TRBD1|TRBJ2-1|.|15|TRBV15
TGTGCCACCAGCAGGATACAGGGGGCGGACAATGAGCAGTTCTTC
CATSRIQGADNEQFF
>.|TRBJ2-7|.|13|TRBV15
TGTGCCACCAGCAGAGAGGTAGACTACGAGCAGTACTTC
CATSREVDYEQYF
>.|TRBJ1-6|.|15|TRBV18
TGTGCCAGCTCACCAGCAGGGGATGATAATTCACCCCTCCACTTT
CASSPAGDDNSPLHF
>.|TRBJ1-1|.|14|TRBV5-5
TGTGCCAGCAGCCCACGGGTTTTGAACACTGAAGCTTTCTTT
CASSPRVLNTEAFF
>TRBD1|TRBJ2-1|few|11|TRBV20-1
TGCAGTGCACTGACAGGGCATGGGCAGTTCTTC
CSALTGHGQFF
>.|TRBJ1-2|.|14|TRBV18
TGTGCCAGCTCACCGGCGGACGGGGACTATGGCTACACCTTC
CASSPADGDYGYTF
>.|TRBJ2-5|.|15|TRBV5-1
TGCGCCAGCAGCTTGACAGGTACCTTGGGAGAGACCCAGTACTTC
CASSLTGTLGETQYF
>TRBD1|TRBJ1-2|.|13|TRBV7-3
TGTGCCAGCAGCGCGCAGGGGGCGCGTGGCTACACCTTC
CASSAQGARGYTF
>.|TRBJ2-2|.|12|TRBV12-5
TGTGCTAGTGGCCCAATACTCGGGGAGCTGTTTTTT
CASGPILGELFF
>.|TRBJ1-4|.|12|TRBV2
TGTGCCAGCATGCGGAGTTCGGAAAAACTGTTTTTT
CASMRSSEKLFF
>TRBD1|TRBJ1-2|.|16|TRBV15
TGTGCCACCAGCAGAGTTACAGGGGGAACTAACTATGGCTACACCTTC
CATSRVTGGTNYGYTF
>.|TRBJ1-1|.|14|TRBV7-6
TGTGCCAGCAGCCTAAGGGGTTCGAACACTGAAGCTTTCTTT
CASSLRGSNTEAFF
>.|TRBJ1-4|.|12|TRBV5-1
TGCGCCAGCAGCTTGGGAGGTGAAAAACTGTTTTTT
CASSLGGEKLFF
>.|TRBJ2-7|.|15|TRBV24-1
TGTGCCACCAGTGATTCGGGATCCAGCTCCTACGAGCAGTACTTC
CATSDSGSSSYEQYF
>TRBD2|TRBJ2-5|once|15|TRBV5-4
TGTGCCAGCAGCTTCACTAGCGGGGGAGTGGAGACCCAGTACTTC
CASSFTSGGVETQYF
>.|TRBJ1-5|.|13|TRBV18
TGTGCCGGCTCCGAGGGAGTGGATCAGCCCCAGCATTTT
CAGSEGVDQPQHF
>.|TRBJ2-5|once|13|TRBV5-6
TGTGCCAGCAGCTTGGAAGGAGCGGAGACCCAGTACTTC
CASSLEGAETQYF
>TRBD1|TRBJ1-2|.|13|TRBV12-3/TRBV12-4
TGTGCCAGCAGTCCGACAGGGAACTATGGCTACACCTTC
CASSPTGNYGYTF
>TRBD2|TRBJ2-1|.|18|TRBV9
TGTGCCAGCAGCGTAAATCGAGCGGGGGGACTAACCTACAATGAGCAGTTCTTC
CASSVNRAGGLTYNEQFF
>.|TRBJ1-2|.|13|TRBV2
TGTGCCACTCGCCGGGAGACGGGCTATGGCTACACCTTC
CATRRETGYGYTF
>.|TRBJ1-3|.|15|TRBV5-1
TGCGCCAGCAGCTCGGAAGGGGTCTCTGGAAACACCATATATTTT
CASSSEGVSGNTIYF
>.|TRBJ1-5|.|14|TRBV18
TGTGCCAGCTCACGAGCATTAGACAATCAGCCCCAGCATTTT
CASSRALDNQPQHF
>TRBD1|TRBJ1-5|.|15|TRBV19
TGTGCCAGTATTCAATCGGACAGGCTCAATCAGCCCCAGCATTTT
CASIQSDRLNQPQHF
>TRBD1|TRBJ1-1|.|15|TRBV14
TGTGCCAGCAGCCAACCCGGACAGGGACGAACTGAAGCTTTCTTT
CASSQPGQGRTEAFF
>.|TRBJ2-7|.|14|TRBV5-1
TGCGCCAGCAGCTTGCAGACAGCTGACTACGAGCAGTACTTC
CASSLQTADYEQYF
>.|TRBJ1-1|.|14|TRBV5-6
TGTGCCAGCAGCCTCCTGTACGCAGGGGCTGAAGCTTTCTTT
CASSLLYAGAEAFF
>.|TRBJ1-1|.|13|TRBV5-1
TGCGCCAGCAGCTTGGAGGGAGAGGCTGAAGCTTTCTTT
CASSLEGEAEAFF
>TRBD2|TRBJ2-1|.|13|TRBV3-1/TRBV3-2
TGTGCCAGCAAGACTAGCGGCTACAATGAGCAGTTCTTC
CASKTSGYNEQFF
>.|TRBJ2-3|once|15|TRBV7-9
TGTGCCAGCAGCTTAGGGCTGGAGTTCACAGATACGCAGTATTTT
CASSLGLEFTDTQYF
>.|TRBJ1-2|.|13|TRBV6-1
TGTGCCAGCAGTGAAATGTCGGGGTATGGCTACACCTTC
CASSEMSGYGYTF
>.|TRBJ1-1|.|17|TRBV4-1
TGCGCCAGCAGCCAAGATGCGGCAGGGTGGCTGGGCACTGAAGCTTTCTTT
CASSQDAAGWLGTEAFF
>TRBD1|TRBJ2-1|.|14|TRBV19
TGTGCCAGTAATCCGGACAGGAGTATCAATGAGCAGTTCTTC
CASNPDRSINEQFF